This paragraph covers one TCR beta chain sequence. The antigen is undetermined. Each of the donors was a healthy bone marrow donor. These data are taken from a study of cytomegalovirus exposure and HLA in healthy donors. Study overall: Early release data held about 92 million unique TCRs from HLA-typed donors.

PCR amplification relied on 60 Vbeta primers (plus 13 Jbeta primers). The repertoire was sequenced with immunoSEQ multiplex PCR; TCRdb's copy has only in-frame clones and lacks some. This sample has about 140,000 clones, with roughly 80% found just once. The CDR3 loop spans 14 amino acids. V gave up 7 bases and J gave up 3 bases; unmatched junction bases: 4. The germline V gene has CDR1 MNHEY and CDR2 SVGAGI. The study's findings and limits: It was reportedly the case that the classifier diagnosed cytomegalovirus status with high specificity and sensitivity.

This clonotype originated in a female donor in good health and CMV-seronegative. The sample consisted of PBMCs. The chain combines TRBV6-5 with TRBJ1-2, with 11 nucleotides matching TRBD1. CDR3 nucleotides: TGTGCCAGCACCCCGGGACAGGGGGACTATGGCTACACCTTC. Translation gives CASTPGQGDYGYTF.